The 8 T cell receptor beta chains below all came from one sample that was sequenced in a study of T cell repertoires in cytomegalovirus infection. TCRdb reanalysed the reads using MiXCR and keeps one entry per CDR3 protein. The data show approximately 730,000 distinct CDR3 sequences, 25% to 35% seen once. Their cognate antigens are unknown. This material consisted of cultured CD8+ T cells from PBMCs, taken from culture after CMV antigen stimulation. The receptors were sampled from a human donor in good health (CMV status not recorded). Some clones in this sample may be carry-over from other donors' samples.

The chain carries TRBV2 and TRBJ1-5; D ambiguous. CDR3 size: 16 residues. CDR1 SNHLY and CDR2 FYNNEI come from the germline V gene. The V and J ends lost 2 bases and 0 bases respectively, with 11 bases between them. The DNA for the CDR3 is TGTGCCAGCAGTGAACTGTCAGACTATAGCAATCAGCCCCAGCATTTT. This encodes CASSELSDYSNQPQHF.

This clonotype was picked up a small number of times. The V gene is TRBV2, the J gene TRBJ2-3, with 13 bases identical to TRBD2. Trimming at V came to 7 bases and at J to 0 bases, leaving 7 bases not matched to a gene. The CDR3 is 17 residues long. The V gene's germline CDR1 is SNHLY and CDR2 FYNNEI. This chain's CDR3 is CASIGLAGDSSTDTQYF. CDR3 in DNA: TGTGCCAGCATTGGACTAGCGGGGGATTCTAGCACAGATACGCAGTATTTT.

This clonotype turned up a few times. The CDR3 DNA sequence: TGTGCCAGCAGCTCCCGGGGCAGAAACAGCTCCTACGAGCAGTACGTC. This codes for CASSSRGRNSSYEQYV. This chain uses TRBV7-2 with TRBJ2-7, with D perhaps TRBD1 or TRBD2 (5 bases each). The CDR3 runs 16 residues. Germline-derived CDR1 and CDR2 are SGHTA and FQGNSA. The V gene lost 4 bases and the J gene lost 0 bases, with 16 bases spanning the gap.

This clonotype was recorded a few times. The chain uses TRBV6-2 or TRBV6-3 and TRBJ2-1, with a weak D call TRBD2 (5 bases). The V gene's germline CDR1 is MNHEY and CDR2 SVGEGT. The CDR3 extends over 14 amino acids. Trimming removed 5 bases at V and 4 bases at J, with 12 bases between. CDR3 in amino acids: CASSEDGNYNEQFF. CDR3 in DNA: TGTGCCAGCAGTGAGGACGGGAATTACAATGAGCAGTTCTTC.

The genes are TRBV4-1 and TRBJ2-3; TRBD2 agrees at 9 bases. CDR1 is MGHRA and CDR2 is YSYEKL in the germline V gene. This CDR3 is built from 17 residues. J gave up 4 bases and V 6 bases, and 14 bases lay outside the gene matches. The DNA of the CDR3 is TGCGCCAGCAGTCCCACTCACCTAGCGGGGAGATCAGATACGCAGTATTTT. This translates into CASSPTHLAGRSDTQYF.

This clonotype turned up a few times. The J gene is TRBJ2-5, the V gene TRBV12-3 or TRBV12-4; 8 bases match TRBD2. With 11 bases clipped from V and 1 base from J, the junction kept 9 bases outside the gene matches. The CDR3 extends over 14 amino acids. This chain's CDR3 is CASSYGGVQETQYF. CDR3 nucleotides: TGTGCCTCCAGTTACGGGGGGGTCCAAGAGACCCAGTACTTC.

The chain uses TRBV27 and TRBJ2-7; 9 bases are a match to TRBD1. This CDR3 has 13 residues. V lost 5 bases and J lost 3; bases outside the gene matches: 2. The V gene's germline CDR1 is MNHEY and CDR2 SMNVEV (reference sequence). CDR3 sequence: CASSMDRGYEQYV. The CDR3, as DNA: TGTGCCAGCAGTATGGACAGGGGCTACGAGCAGTACGTC.

This clonotype was picked up a small number of times. The V and J genes are TRBV7-3 and TRBJ2-3; TRBD2 might be the D (5 bases). CDR1 and CDR2 (germline): SGHTA, FQGTGA. The V and J ends lost 6 bases and 4 bases respectively, with 17 bases between them. CDR3 size: 15 residues. CDR3 in amino acids: CASSPSGGSADTQYF. DNA of the CDR3: TGTGCCAGCAGTCCTAGTGGAGGTAGTGCAGATACGCAGTATTTT.